This entry lists 8 T cell receptor beta chains sequenced from one sample in a study of T cell responses to AZD1222 COVID-19 vaccine. Assay used: immunoSEQ multiplex PCR; TCRdb lists only in-frame clones, some missing. The sample has approximately 140,000 clones, around 90% seen once. Here the sequenced sample was peripheral blood, taken on day 0 of AZD1222 vaccination. The receptors shown here come from an adult in good health.

V is TRBV28 and J is TRBJ1-5; no clear D. This CDR3 has 12 residues. V was cut by 7 bases and J by 4 bases, with 8 bases left in between. The germline V gene has CDR1 MDHEN and CDR2 SYDVKM. CDR3 amino acids: CASTIRNQPQHF. In nucleotides, the CDR3 is TGTGCCAGCACCATCAGAAATCAGCCCCAGCATTTT.

J is TRBJ2-5 and V is TRBV19, with 9 positions matching TRBD2. CDR3 size: 14 residues. Germline loops: CDR1 LNHDA, CDR2 SQIVND (reference sequence). V lost 1 base to trimming and J lost 5 bases; unmatched junction nucleotides: 2. The CDR3, as DNA: TGTGCCAGTAGTATAGGTAGCGGGAGTGAGACCCAGTACTTC. Translating it yields CASSIGSGSETQYF. Full variable domain (missing parts from reference TRBV19 and TRBJ2-5): DGGITQSPKYLFRKEGQNVTLSCEQNLNHDAMYWYRQDPGQGLRLIYYSQIVNDFQKGDIAEGYSVSREKKESFPLTVTSAQKNPTAFYLCASSIGSGSETQYFGPGTRLLVL.

The CDR3 sequence: CASSLSPTGARGQYF. The CDR3 nucleotides read TGTGCCAGCAGTTTATCCCCCACAGGGGCGAGAGGGCAGTACTTC. This chain links TRBV27 with TRBJ2-7; 7 positions agree with TRBD1. The CDR3 has 15 amino acids. The V gene's germline CDR1 is MNHEY and CDR2 SMNVEV (reference sequence). J lost 9 bases, V lost 0 bases, and 11 bases had no gene match.

The J gene is TRBJ2-5, the V gene TRBV3-1 (or the pseudogene TRBV3-2); D unclear. Germline loops: CDR1 LGHDT, CDR2 YNNKEL (reference sequence). V shed 0 bases and J shed 1 base, with 9 bases lying between them. The CDR3 length is 15 residues. The CDR3 loop is CASSQDRHRQETQYF. The CDR3 DNA is TGTGCCAGCAGCCAAGATAGACACCGCCAAGAGACCCAGTACTTC.

The V and J genes are TRBV27 and TRBJ2-5; maybe TRBD2 (6 bases). Per the germline V gene, CDR1 is MNHEY and CDR2 is SMNVEV (reference sequence). V lost 6 bases, J lost 4 bases, and 6 bases lay in between. The CDR3 consists of 11 residues. The CDR3: CASRGGETQYF. CDR3 sequence (DNA): TGTGCCAGCAGGGGGGGAGAGACCCAGTACTTC.

This sequence joins TRBV28 and TRBJ1-5; D is undetermined. V was pared by 5 bases and J by 2 bases, with 4 bases between. CDR3 length equals 12 residues. CDR1 is MDHEN, CDR2 SYDVKM, per germline. This CDR3 is CASSVGNQPQHF. In DNA form, the CDR3 reads TGTGCCAGCAGTGTCGGCAATCAGCCCCAGCATTTT.

The genes are TRBV30 and TRBJ1-2, with D possibly being TRBD1 (5 bases). The ends were cut back, 5 bases at V and 5 bases at J, with 15 bases in the middle. The CDR3 loop spans 13 amino acids. CDR1 is GTSNPN and CDR2 is SVGIG in the germline V gene (reference sequence). The CDR3 here is CAWGRGGEYGYTF. In DNA, the CDR3 is TGTGCCTGGGGGAGGGGAGGGGAATATGGCTACACCTTC.

The chain recombines TRBV6-4 with TRBJ2-2; D is perhaps TRBD1 (6 bases). V lost 3 bases and J 7 bases, leaving 12 bases between the germline ends. This CDR3 is 14 amino acids long. CDR1 is MRHNA and CDR2 is SNTAGT in the germline V gene. This chain's CDR3 is CASSDSGDGGELFF. The DNA for the CDR3 is TGTGCCAGCAGTGATTCAGGGGATGGCGGGGAGCTGTTTTTT.